The 31 T cell receptor beta chains presented below share a single source sample, sequenced in a study of patients and donors after allogeneic stem cell transplantation. TCRdb called the RT-PCR reads again in MiXCR, with one record for every CDR3 protein. Among about a million distinct CDR3 sequences listed, about a sixth were seen once. The sample consisted of blood, either unsorted or a sorted T cell fraction (not recorded which). Receptors were obtained from a human donor who was either an allogeneic HSCT recipient or a stem cell or donor lymphocyte infusion donor (not recorded which). It is not recorded whose cells these are; they may come from a transplant donor.

This clonotype was counted only a few times. V gene TRBV12-3 or TRBV12-4 combines with J gene TRBJ2-2; TRBD2 might be the D (5 bases). Deletions cut 5 bases from V and 3 bases from J, with 10 bases between. There are 14 residues in the CDR3. CDR3 amino acids: CASSLGLHTGELFF. The CDR3 DNA follows: TGTGCCAGCAGTCTCGGACTTCACACCGGGGAGCTGTTTTTT.

V and J are TRBV4-1 and TRBJ1-6; D is unclear. Germline V CDR1 and CDR2: MGHRA, YSYEKL. The CDR3 consists of 17 residues. The V end was cut by 1 base, the J end by 0 bases, with 10 bases between. The chain's CDR3 is CASSQVGRSSYNSPLHF. For the CDR3, the DNA is TGCGCCAGCAGCCAAGTCGGCAGGAGCTCCTATAATTCACCCCTCCACTTT.

This clonotype is a singleton in its sample. A read error is possible here, since a much larger clone lies one base away. The rearrangement joins TRBV4-3 to TRBJ2-1, with D uncertain. The CDR3 extends over 16 amino acids. CDR1 LGHNA and CDR2 YSLEER come from the germline V gene. Here the CDR3 reads CASSHATTGLTNEQLF. DNA of the CDR3: TGCGCCAGCAGCCATGCAACAACGGGTCTTACTAATGAGCAGCTCTTC.

This clonotype was picked up a small number of times. This chain uses TRBV7-9 with TRBJ2-5, with a weak D call TRBD2 (6 bases). CDR3 length equals 16 residues. The germline CDR1 and CDR2 sequences are SEHNR and FQNEAQ (reference sequence). Trimming cost V 3 bases and J 3 bases, with 17 bases left between them. CDR3 nucleotide sequence: TGTGCCAGCAGCTTGTGGGAGGTCTCGGTAGAAGAGACCCAGTACTTC. This codes for CASSLWEVSVEETQYF.

The J gene is TRBJ2-2, the V gene TRBV24-1; 7 nucleotides align to TRBD1. Germline V gene lookup returns CDR1 KGHDR and CDR2 SFDVKD. This CDR3 has 15 residues. V lost 5 bases and J lost 3; bases outside the gene matches: 5. This CDR3 reads CATSVQGPDTGELFF. CDR3 bases: TGTGCCACCAGTGTACAGGGGCCGGACACCGGGGAGCTGTTTTTT.

This clonotype has a handful of counts. The V and J genes are TRBV7-9 and TRBJ2-7; TRBD2 might be the D (5 bases). Trimming cost V 5 bases and J 0 bases, with 14 bases left between them. Germline loops: CDR1 SEHNR, CDR2 FQNEAQ (reference sequence). The CDR3 runs 15 residues. In DNA, the CDR3 is TGTGCCAGCAGCCGGGGTCTCGGAAGCTCCTACGAGCAGTACTTC. Protein sequence: CASSRGLGSSYEQYF.

In this sample, this clonotype turned up a few times. The J gene is TRBJ2-2, the V gene TRBV7-9; D is ambiguous. The germline gives CDR1 SEHNR, CDR2 FQNEAQ (reference sequence). The germline V and J ends were trimmed by 4 bases and 1 base, with 10 bases remaining between them. This CDR3 comprises 15 residues. Written as DNA, the CDR3 is TGTGCCAGCAGCTCTGAGGACGGGAACACCGGGGAGCTGTTTTTT. This gives the protein CASSSEDGNTGELFF.

In this sample, this clonotype turned up a few times. The rearrangement links TRBV2 to TRBJ1-2; D is uncertain. Trimming took 8 bases from V and 8 from J, leaving 15 bases between them. CDR3 length: 12 residues. In germline, CDR1 is SNHLY, CDR2 FYNNEI. CDR3 in amino acids: CASRERVDGYTF. The CDR3 DNA reads as TGTGCCAGCCGGGAGAGGGTGGACGGCTACACCTTC.

This clonotype was recorded a few times. The chain combines TRBV10-3 with TRBJ2-7, with 9 bases aligning to TRBD1. The CDR3 covers 14 residues. After removal of 3 bases from V and 5 bases from J, the junction contained 5 bases not matched to a gene. Germline CDR1 reads ENHRY; CDR2 reads SYGVKD. The CDR3 loop is CAISDRDRVNEQYF. CDR3 sequence (DNA): TGTGCCATCAGTGACCGGGACAGGGTAAACGAGCAGTACTTC.

This clonotype was counted at least ten times. Here the CDR3 reads CASSLVGVRDEQFF. In DNA form, the CDR3 reads TGCGCCAGCAGCTTGGTAGGGGTAAGGGATGAGCAGTTCTTC. This chain joins TRBV5-1 and TRBJ2-1; TRBD1 is a possible D gene (5 bases). The CDR3 is 14 residues long. CDR1 and CDR2 (germline): SGHRS, YFSETQ. V was pared by 0 bases and J by 8 bases, with 12 bases between.

The chain links TRBV5-1 to TRBJ2-1; D is possibly TRBD2 (6 bases). Germline CDR1 reads SGHRS; CDR2 reads YFSETQ. V gave up 0 bases and J gave up 6 bases, with 19 bases separating them. This CDR3 is 17 amino acids long. CDR3 sequence (DNA): TGCGCCAGCAGCTTGGCCGGGAATATTCGGGGAGGCAATGAGCAGTTCTTC. It translates to CASSLAGNIRGGNEQFF.

A few counts support this clonotype. V and J are TRBV7-2 and TRBJ2-3; a weak D match, TRBD2 (5 bases). The CDR3 length is 15 residues. V was clipped by 4 bases and J by 0 bases, with 11 bases between them. The germline gives CDR1 SGHTA, CDR2 FQGNSA. The CDR3 DNA reads as TGTGCCAGCAGCTCCGACGGGGTTAGCACAGATACGCAGTATTTT. This encodes CASSSDGVSTDTQYF.

This chain uses TRBV10-3 with TRBJ2-7, with D possibly being TRBD1 (5 bases). The CDR3 runs 12 residues. CDR1 ENHRY and CDR2 SYGVKD come from the germline V gene. V was trimmed by 11 bases and J by 6 bases, leaving 17 bases between them. CDR3 coding DNA: TGTGCCGTAAATTCCAGGGATGGCGAGCAGTACTTC. This sequence encodes CAVNSRDGEQYF.

This clonotype was found many times. The rearrangement links TRBV14 to TRBJ2-7; D possibly corresponds to TRBD2 (5 bases). The V end lost 6 bases, the J end lost 7 bases, and 10 bases lay between the germline ends. CDR3 length equals 11 residues. CDR1 SGHDN and CDR2 FVKESK come from the germline V gene. The DNA for the CDR3 is TGTGCCAGCAGTTGGACGGGGGAGCAGTACTTC. Its protein product is CASSWTGEQYF.

The chain joins TRBV7-2 to TRBJ1-1, with D perhaps matching TRBD1 (5 bases). Germline V lookup: CDR1 SGHTA, CDR2 FQGNSA. The CDR3 has 13 residues. Trimming stripped 5 bases from V and 7 bases from J, with 14 bases between. The chain's CDR3 is CASSLFGGDEAFF. The CDR3 bases are TGTGCCAGCAGCCTCTTCGGGGGTGATGAAGCTTTCTTT.

J is TRBJ2-7 and V is TRBV6-1, with 8 bases lining up with TRBD1. This CDR3 region has 14 residues. V was clipped by 6 bases and J by 2 bases; unmatched bases: 6. Germline assignment: CDR1 MNHNS and CDR2 SASEGT. The CDR3 nucleotides are TGTGCCAGCAGCAGGGGGCCACTGGCCTACGAGCAGTACTTC. Its translation is CASSRGPLAYEQYF.

The rearrangement joins TRBV7-2 to TRBJ1-1; TRBD1 matches 7 bases. The CDR3 is 13 amino acids. Germline assignment: CDR1 SGHTA and CDR2 FQGNSA. J lost 10 bases, V lost 4 bases, and 9 bases had no gene match. This chain's CDR3 is CASSYYRGGGAFF. CDR3 nucleotides: TGTGCCAGCAGCTACTACAGGGGTGGAGGAGCTTTCTTT. The variable domain in full, completed from reference TRBV7-2 and TRBJ1-1, reads GAGVSQSPSNKVTEKGKDVELRCDPISGHTALYWYRQSLGQGLEFLIYFQGNSAPDKSGLPSDRFSAERTGGSVSTLTIQRTQQEDSAVYLCASSYYRGGGAFFGQGTRLTVV.

The chain is built from TRBV6-5 and TRBJ1-4; D perhaps matches TRBD1 (6 bases). Looked up from germline, CDR1 is MNHEY and CDR2 is SVGAGI. The CDR3 loop spans 16 amino acids. Trimming stripped 1 base from V and 8 bases from J, with 17 bases between. The CDR3 here is CASSYLRQVYQEKLFF. The CDR3 bases are TGTGCCAGCAGTTACTTAAGACAGGTTTATCAGGAAAAACTGTTTTTT.

This clonotype was seen at least ten times. The chain links TRBV5-1 to TRBJ2-1; D might be TRBD1 (5 bases). The germline gives CDR1 SGHRS, CDR2 YFSETQ. The CDR3 totals 13 residues. The V end lost 7 bases, the J end lost 3 bases, and 11 bases lay between the germline ends. The CDR3 region has the DNA TGCGCCAGCCCAAGGGGCGGCTACAATGAGCAGTTCTTC. Its translation: CASPRGGYNEQFF.

V is TRBV9 and J is TRBJ2-2; TRBD2 is a possible D gene (5 bases). There are 12 residues in the CDR3. V was shortened by 9 bases and J by 1 base, with 7 bases between the two germline ends. Looked up from germline, CDR1 is SGDLS and CDR2 is YYNGEE. The CDR3 DNA sequence: TGTGCCACTGGAGGGAACACCGGGGAGCTGTTTTTT. This translates into CATGGNTGELFF.

This clonotype was detected only a few times. The rearrangement joins TRBV5-1 to TRBJ2-3, with D unresolved. The V and J ends lost 2 bases and 0 bases respectively, with 7 bases between them. Germline V CDR1 and CDR2: SGHRS, YFSETQ. This CDR3 contains 14 residues. This chain's CDR3 is CASSFQASTDTQYF. The CDR3 DNA sequence: TGCGCCAGCAGCTTTCAGGCAAGCACAGATACGCAGTATTTT.

V and J are TRBV30 and TRBJ2-7, with 9 bases matching TRBD2. Germline V CDR1 and CDR2: GTSNPN, SVGIG (reference sequence). V shed 5 bases, J shed 2 bases, and the junction held 7 bases outside the gene matches. The CDR3 has 14 amino acids. DNA for the CDR3: TGTGCCTGGGCTAGGGGACTAGCAGCCTACGAGCAGTACTTC. It translates to CAWARGLAAYEQYF.

This clonotype was seen repeatedly, ten times or more. The V call is TRBV20-1, the J call TRBJ2-7, with D perhaps being TRBD1 or TRBD2 (6 bases each). Trimming stripped 6 bases from V and 1 base from J, with 13 bases between. The CDR3 runs to 13 residues. From germline, CDR1 is DFQATT and CDR2 SNEGSKA (reference sequence). CDR3 in DNA: TGCAGTGCCTGGGGGCGGGGTTCCTACGAGCAGTACTTC. Translation: CSAWGRGSYEQYF.

V usage is TRBV30 and J usage is TRBJ2-7; TRBD1 agrees at 7 bases. The CDR3 runs 12 residues. The V and J ends lost 8 bases and 6 bases, in that order; junction bases with no gene match: 10. Per germline, CDR1 GTSNPN and CDR2 SVGIG (reference sequence). This CDR3 reads CAGRQGLGEQYF. For the CDR3, the DNA is TGTGCCGGACGACAGGGCCTTGGCGAGCAGTACTTC. The full variable domain, with the rest looked up from reference TRBV30 and TRBJ2-7, is SQTIHQWPATLVQPVGSPLSLECTVEGTSNPNLYWYRQAAGRGLQLLFYSVGIGQISSEVPQNLSASRPQDRQFILSSKKLLLSDSGFYLCAGRQGLGEQYFGPGTRLTVT.

The gene calls are TRBV7-9 and TRBJ2-7; D gene unclear. CDR3 length: 14 residues. From germline, CDR1 is SEHNR and CDR2 FQNEAQ (reference sequence). V was trimmed by 0 bases and J by 2 bases, leaving 8 bases between them. DNA of the CDR3: TGTGCCAGCAGCTTAGCACAGCCTACCTACGAGCAGTACTTC. It encodes CASSLAQPTYEQYF.

V usage is TRBV4-2 and J usage is TRBJ1-3; no reliable D call. CDR1 LGHNA and CDR2 YNFKEQ come from the germline V gene. There are 17 residues in the CDR3. Trimming removed 1 base from V and 0 bases from J, with 13 bases in between. CDR3 DNA sequence: TGTGCCAGCAGCCAAGTTTTAGGCGGCGGCTCTGGAAACACCATATATTTT. As protein: CASSQVLGGGSGNTIYF.

This clonotype occurred a few times. J is TRBJ1-5 and V is TRBV27; 7 bases align to TRBD1. The CDR3 length is 15 residues. In germline, CDR1 is MNHEY, CDR2 SMNVEV (reference sequence). J gave up 9 bases and V 0 bases, and 8 bases lay outside the gene matches. Here the CDR3 reads CASSLSWDSRGPQHF. The CDR3 region has the DNA TGTGCCAGCAGTTTATCGTGGGACAGCCGTGGGCCCCAGCATTTT.

V gene TRBV10-3 combines with J gene TRBJ2-3, with TRBD2 matching 8 bases. Trimming removed 4 bases from V and 2 bases from J; junction bases left unmatched: 5. Germline CDR1 reads ENHRY; CDR2 reads SYGVKD. The CDR3 is 15 amino acids. The CDR3 is CAISGTSRTTDTQYF. CDR3 bases: TGTGCCATCAGTGGGACTAGCAGGACCACAGATACGCAGTATTTT.

This clonotype was counted between two and nine times. The rearrangement links TRBV28 to TRBJ2-2, with 8 positions matching TRBD1. In germline, CDR1 is MDHEN, CDR2 SYDVKM. The trim removed 1 base at V and 8 bases at J, leaving 15 bases unmatched. CDR3 length equals 18 residues. This CDR3 reads CASSLFPQTGASGGELFF. CDR3 DNA: TGTGCCAGCAGTTTATTCCCTCAGACAGGGGCCTCTGGAGGGGAGCTGTTTTTT.

V usage is TRBV4-1 and J usage is TRBJ1-5; D unresolved. CDR1 and CDR2 from the germline V gene are MGHRA and YSYEKL. V gave up 0 bases and J gave up 2 bases, with 11 bases separating them. This CDR3 contains 16 residues. CDR3 sequence reads: CASSQETSARNQPQHF. CDR3 bases: TGCGCCAGCAGCCAAGAGACGTCCGCCCGCAATCAGCCCCAGCATTTT.

The chain recombines TRBV19 with TRBJ2-1; TRBD1 or TRBD2 may be the D gene (5 bases each). This CDR3 is 15 amino acids long. Germline V lookup: CDR1 LNHDA, CDR2 SQIVND (reference sequence). Trimming cost V 3 bases and J 12 bases, with 21 bases left between them. The CDR3 protein is CASSIAGTRNAGQFF. The CDR3 region has the DNA TGTGCCAGTAGTATTGCCGGGACGAGGAATGCGGGGCAGTTCTTC.